This entry is about one T cell receptor (beta chain). These data originate in a study of beta chain features in type 1 diabetes. Trimming left V 4 bases short and J 4 bases short, with 29 bases between. The CDR3 runs 19 residues. The germline CDR1 and CDR2 sequences are SGHRS and YFSETQ. As every portion of the isolated RNA was reverse transcribed, the sequencing read expressed TCRB transcripts. Libraries were prepared by immunoSEQ multiplex PCR; TCRdb keeps only in-frame clonotypes and omits some of them. The repertoire has roughly 170,000 clones, about 13% of them found once; the top ten carry about 0.59%.

The chain uses TRBV5-1 and TRBJ1-2; D might be TRBD1 (6 bases). The TCR was taken from a woman in her late teens or twenties in good health. Sequencing was carried out using central memory CD4+ T cells from blood. This chain's CDR3 is CASSPRNFRTANTPYGYTF. DNA for the CDR3: TGCGCCAGCAGCCCCCGAAATTTCCGGACAGCAAATACACCCTATGGCTACACCTTC.